These 12 T cell receptor beta chains were sequenced from one sample in a study of CD8 T cell repertoires and HIV-1 epitope variants. Sequenced by immunoSEQ multiplex PCR; TCRdb stores in-frame clones only, minus some. The profile shows under 100,000 clones, around 67% of them singletons. The specimen was uncultured baseline CD8+ T cells from peripheral blood mononuclear cells (PBMCs). These receptors came from a male donor with HIV.

For the CDR3, the DNA is TGTGCCAGCACCCCGGGACTAGTGGACACCGGGGAGCTGTTTTTT. It is translated as CASTPGLVDTGELFF. The V gene is TRBV27, the J gene TRBJ2-2; 8 bases are shared with TRBD2. The germline V gene has CDR1 MNHEY and CDR2 SMNVEV (reference sequence). The trim removed 7 bases at V and 3 bases at J, leaving 7 bases unmatched. The CDR3 spans 15 residues.

The chain recombines TRBV28 with TRBJ2-7; TRBD1 or TRBD2 may be the D gene (5 bases each). Trimming stripped 7 bases from V and 0 bases from J, with 13 bases between. The germline V gene has CDR1 MDHEN and CDR2 SYDVKM. The CDR3 sequence is 14 residues long. The chain's CDR3 is CASKGWDASYEQYF. As DNA, the CDR3 is TGTGCCAGCAAAGGCTGGGACGCCTCCTACGAGCAGTACTTC.

This sequence joins TRBV5-1 and TRBJ2-7; D may correspond to TRBD1 or TRBD2 (5 bases each). V was shortened by 0 bases and J by 2 bases, with 9 bases between the two germline ends. The CDR3 is 14 amino acids. The germline V gene encodes CDR1 SGHRS and CDR2 YFSETQ. CDR3 residues: CASSLGDGTYEQYF. In nucleotides, the CDR3 is TGCGCCAGCAGCTTGGGGGACGGGACCTACGAGCAGTACTTC.

The genes are TRBV6-5 and TRBJ1-1; possible D gene TRBD1, 5 bases. V was shortened by 0 bases and J by 9 bases, with 14 bases between the two germline ends. Germline assignment: CDR1 MNHEY and CDR2 SVGAGI. This CDR3 region has 14 residues. The chain's CDR3 is CASSYSTASRQAFF. The CDR3 bases are TGTGCCAGCAGTTACTCGACAGCTTCCCGGCAAGCTTTCTTT.

Of note for this clone: This CDR3 is also generated by other DNA sequences in the sample. The V gene is TRBV27, the J gene TRBJ2-3; D is undetermined. The CDR3 is 13 amino acids. Per the germline V gene, CDR1 is MNHEY and CDR2 is SMNVEV (reference sequence). V lost 0 bases and J lost 0, with 1 base in between. CDR3 sequence reads: CASSLSSTDTQYF. The CDR3 coding sequence is TGTGCCAGCAGTTTATCCAGCACAGATACGCAGTATTTT.

The genes are TRBV18 and TRBJ2-2; possibly TRBD1 for D (5 bases). The CDR3 is 14 residues long. Trimming removed 6 bases at V and 4 bases at J, with 12 bases between. The V gene's germline CDR1 is KGHSH and CDR2 LQKENI. The CDR3 DNA sequence: TGTGCCAGCTCCCCAGACAGACCCACCGGGGAGCTGTTTTTT. Its protein is CASSPDRPTGELFF.

This clone was recorded a few times. This chain links TRBV27 with TRBJ1-6; 7 bases line up with TRBD1. Looked up from germline, CDR1 is MNHEY and CDR2 is SMNVEV (reference sequence). This CDR3 contains 18 residues. The J segment lost 1 base and the V segment lost 3 bases, leaving 9 bases of the junction unmatched. CDR3 bases: TGTGCCAGCAGTTTTAGTTTCCAGGGGGTGTCCTATAATTCACCCCTCCACTTT. Its protein product is CASSFSFQGVSYNSPLHF.

The J gene is TRBJ2-5, the V gene TRBV6-5, with TRBD1 matching over 7 bases. Losses at the gene ends were 5 bases for V and 1 base for J; bases not matched to a gene: 4. CDR1 MNHEY and CDR2 SVGAGI come from the germline V gene. The CDR3 totals 14 residues. The CDR3 here is CASSIGQAQETQYF. In DNA form, the CDR3 reads TGTGCCAGCAGTATCGGACAGGCCCAAGAGACCCAGTACTTC.

This clone was seen repeatedly, ten times or more. V gene TRBV28 combines with J gene TRBJ2-5; D unresolved. Germline CDR1 MDHEN, CDR2 SYDVKM. The CDR3 consists of 12 residues. The ends were cut back, 3 bases at V and 4 bases at J, with 6 bases in the middle. The CDR3 sequence is CASSLIVETQYF. CDR3 in DNA: TGTGCCAGCAGTTTGATAGTAGAGACCCAGTACTTC.

The chain uses TRBV7-9 and TRBJ2-1, with 12 bases fitting TRBD2. The junction had 6 bases not matched to a gene; V was cut back by 7 bases and J by 8 bases. Germline values: CDR1 SEHNR, CDR2 FQNEAQ (reference sequence). The CDR3 length is 14 residues. This CDR3 reads CASNPSGGAYEQFF. CDR3 bases: TGTGCCAGCAACCCTAGCGGGGGGGCCTATGAGCAGTTCTTC.

A note on this clone: Germline and junction disagree at one end, which may indicate a read error. The rearrangement joins TRBV7-2 to TRBJ2-3; 9 nucleotides match TRBD2. This CDR3 comprises 12 residues. From germline, CDR1 is SGHTA and CDR2 FQGNSA. CDR3 DNA: TGTGCCAGCAGCTTAGTGACTAGCGGTCCATCATTT. This gives the protein CASSLVTSGPSF.

The DNA of the CDR3 is TGTGCCAGCAGCTTAGATCGGGGGACTGAAGCTTTCTTT. Amino acid sequence: CASSLDRGTEAFF. The chain couples TRBV11-2 to TRBJ1-1; D possibly corresponds to TRBD1 (5 bases). This CDR3 has 13 amino acids. Germline assignment: CDR1 SGHAT and CDR2 FQNNGV. The ends were cut back, 0 bases at V and 5 bases at J, with 7 bases in the middle.